This T cell receptor beta chain is from a study of blood T cell repertoires in COVID-19. Study summary: T cells, B-cell-depleted T cells, or PBMCs provided the cDNA or gDNA that served as material.

In the original analysis: How many nucleated cells were present was estimated from reference gene primer amplification. Assay: immunoSEQ multiplex PCR; the TCRdb copy retains only in-frame clones and omits some. The V and J calls and clone size are taken from that table; D and trimming were inferred from the DNA. The table includes roughly 230,000 clones, around 80% detected once. This CDR3 has 11 residues. V was pared by 6 bases and J by 11 bases, with 13 bases between. The germline CDR1 and CDR2 sequences are SNHLY and FYNNEI. In this sample, this clone turned up a few times. The clonotype comes from a middle-aged man with acute or convalescent COVID-19. The specimen sequenced was peripheral blood. The chain joins TRBV2 to TRBJ1-1; D unresolved. The CDR3 region has the DNA TGTGCCAGCAGATACTACCCTGGCGCTTTCTTT. Residues: CASRYYPGAFF.